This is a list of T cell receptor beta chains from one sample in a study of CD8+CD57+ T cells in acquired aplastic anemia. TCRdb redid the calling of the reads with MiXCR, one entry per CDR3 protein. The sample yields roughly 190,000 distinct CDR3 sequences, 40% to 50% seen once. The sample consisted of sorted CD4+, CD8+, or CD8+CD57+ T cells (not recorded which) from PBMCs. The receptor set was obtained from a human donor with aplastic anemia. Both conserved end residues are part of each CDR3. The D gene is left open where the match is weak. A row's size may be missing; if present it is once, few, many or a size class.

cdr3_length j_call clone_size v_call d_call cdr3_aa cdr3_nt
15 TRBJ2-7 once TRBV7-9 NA CASSSKLGRGHEPYF TGTGCCAGCAGCTCCAAGTTGGGCAGGGGTCACGAGCCGTACTTC
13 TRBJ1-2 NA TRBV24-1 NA CATSDRGFYGYTF TGTGCCACCAGTGATAGGGGATTCTATGGCTACACCTTC
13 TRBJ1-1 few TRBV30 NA CAWSVGGRAEAFF TGTGCCTGGAGCGTGGGGGGGCGCGCTGAAGCTTTCTTT
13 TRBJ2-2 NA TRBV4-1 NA CASSQVGIRELFF TGCGCCAGCAGCCAAGTTGGCATCCGGGAGCTGTTTTTT
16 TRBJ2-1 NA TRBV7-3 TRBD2 CASSLTALAGGDEQFF TGTGCCAGCAGCTTAACCGCACTAGCGGGAGGTGATGAGCAGTTCTTC
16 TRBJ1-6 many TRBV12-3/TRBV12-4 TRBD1 CASSSGQGPYNSPLHF TGTGCCAGCAGTTCCGGACAGGGACCCTATAATTCACCCCTCCACTTT
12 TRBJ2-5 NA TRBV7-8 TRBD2 CASSPGGVGQYF TGTGCCAGCAGCCCGGGGGGAGTCGGGCAGTACTTC
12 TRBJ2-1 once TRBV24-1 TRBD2 CATGGTTNEQFF TGTGCCACCGGCGGGACTACCAATGAGCAGTTCTTC
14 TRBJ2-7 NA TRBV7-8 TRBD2 CASSWTSGTNEQYF TGTGCCAGCAGCTGGACTAGCGGGACGAACGAGCAGTACTTC
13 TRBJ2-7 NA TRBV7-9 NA CASSLPGSYGQYF TGTGCCAGCAGCTTACCGGGAAGCTACGGGCAGTACTTC
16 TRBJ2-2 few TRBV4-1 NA CASSQAIQGNTGELFF TGCGCCAGCAGCCAAGCGATACAGGGGAACACCGGGGAGCTGTTTTTT
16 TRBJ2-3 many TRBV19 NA CASSIYRPTGADTQYF TGTGCCAGTAGTATCTATCGTCCCACGGGGGCAGATACGCAGTATTTT
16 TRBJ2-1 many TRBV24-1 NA CATSDADFLRHNEQFF TGTGCCACCAGTGATGCCGACTTCCTCAGGCACAATGAGCAGTTCTTC
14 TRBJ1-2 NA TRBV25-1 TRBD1 CASLGQGANYGYTF TGTGCCAGCTTGGGACAGGGGGCTAACTATGGCTACACCTTC
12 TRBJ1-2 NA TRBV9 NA CASRSGRYGYTF TGTGCCAGCAGGTCAGGGCGCTATGGCTACACCTTC
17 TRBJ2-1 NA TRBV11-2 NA CASSPQGLNGNYNEQFF TGTGCCAGCAGCCCCCAAGGACTTAATGGGAACTACAATGAGCAGTTCTTC
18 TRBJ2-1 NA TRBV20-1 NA CSAREPMSRAKEPDEQFF TGCAGTGCTAGAGAACCTATGAGCAGGGCTAAAGAACCGGATGAGCAGTTCTTC
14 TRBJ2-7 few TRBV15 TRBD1 CATIRDRGPYEQYF TGTGCCACCATCCGGGACAGGGGTCCCTACGAGCAGTACTTC
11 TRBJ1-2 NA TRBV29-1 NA CSVRALDGYTF TGCAGCGTGCGGGCCTTAGATGGCTACACCTTC
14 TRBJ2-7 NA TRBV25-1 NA CASSFAQRINEQYF TGTGCCAGCAGTTTCGCACAGCGGATCAACGAGCAGTACTTC
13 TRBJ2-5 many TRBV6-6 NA CASSYQGLETQYF TGTGCCAGCAGTTACCAGGGGCTGGAGACCCAGTACTTC
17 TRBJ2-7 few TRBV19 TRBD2 CASTCPPSSGRTYEQYF TGTGCCAGTACTTGCCCCCCGTCCAGCGGGAGAACGTACGAGCAGTACTTC
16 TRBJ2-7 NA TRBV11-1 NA CASSSKGGSRTYEQYF TGTGCCAGCAGCTCGAAGGGGGGGAGTCGTACCTACGAGCAGTACTTC
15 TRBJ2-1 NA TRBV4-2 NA CASSKTFTSYNEQFF TGTGCCAGCAGCAAGACCTTCACTAGTTACAATGAGCAGTTCTTC
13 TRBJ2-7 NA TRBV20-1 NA CSAPGDNSYEQYF TGCAGTGCTCCTGGGGACAACTCCTACGAGCAGTACTTC
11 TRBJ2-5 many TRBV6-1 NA CASRVGSGISF NA
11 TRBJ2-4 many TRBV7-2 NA CASSLAGIQYF TGTGCCAGCAGCTTAGCTGGCATTCAGTACTTC
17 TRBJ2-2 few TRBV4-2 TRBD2 CASSLASGRAGTGELFF TGTGCCAGCAGCCTTGCTAGCGGGAGGGCCGGGACCGGGGAGCTGTTTTTT
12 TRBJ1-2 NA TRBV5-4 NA CASTLTGKGYTF TGTGCCAGCACCCTTACAGGGAAAGGCTACACCTTC
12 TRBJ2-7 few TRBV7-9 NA CASSLEHYEQYF TGTGCCAGCAGCTTAGAACACTACGAGCAGTACTTC
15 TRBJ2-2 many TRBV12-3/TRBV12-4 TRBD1 CASSSRGLLTGELFF TGTGCCAGCAGTTCCAGGGGGTTGTTAACCGGGGAGCTGTTTTTT
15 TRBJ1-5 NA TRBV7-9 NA CASSLLGHSNQPQHF TGTGCCAGCAGCTTGCTGGGACACAGCAATCAGCCCCAGCATTTT
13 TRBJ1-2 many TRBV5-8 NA CASSLAYDSKSHF TGTGCCAGCAGCTTGGCCTACGATTCAAAGTCCCACTTC
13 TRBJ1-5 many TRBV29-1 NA CSAASGSNQPQHF TGCAGCGCCGCCTCAGGCAGCAATCAGCCCCAGCATTTT
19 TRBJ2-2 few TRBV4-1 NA CASSQDLSGGAGTAGELFF TGCGCCAGCAGCCAAGATCTGAGCGGTGGTGCAGGGACGGCCGGGGAGCTGTTTTTT
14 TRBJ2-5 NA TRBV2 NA CASSRDIGGETQYF TGTGCCAGCAGTAGGGACATTGGAGGAGAGACCCAGTACTTC
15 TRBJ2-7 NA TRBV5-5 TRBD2 CASSFTSGGSHEQYF TGTGCCAGCAGCTTCACTAGCGGGGGCTCTCACGAGCAGTACTTC
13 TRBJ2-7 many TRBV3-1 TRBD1 CASSLGQGGEQYF TGTGCCAGCAGCCTGGGACAGGGCGGCGAGCAGTACTTC
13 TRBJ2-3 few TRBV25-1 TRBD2 CASRRRGEYTQYF TGTGCCAGCAGGAGGCGGGGGGAATATACGCAGTATTTT
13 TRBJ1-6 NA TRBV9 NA CASSVSGGPPLHF TGTGCCAGCAGCGTTTCCGGCGGTCCACCCCTCCACTTT
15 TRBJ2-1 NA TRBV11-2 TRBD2 CASSLEGLAGGEQFF TGTGCCAGCAGCTTAGAAGGACTAGCGGGAGGGGAGCAGTTCTTC
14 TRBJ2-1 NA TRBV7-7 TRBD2 CASSPAFSGGEQFF TGTGCCAGCAGCCCGGCTTTTAGCGGGGGTGAGCAGTTCTTC
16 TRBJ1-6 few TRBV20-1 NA CSARDRKSSYNSPLHF TGCAGTGCTAGAGATCGAAAGAGCTCCTATAATTCACCCCTCCACTTT
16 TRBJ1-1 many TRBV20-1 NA CSARDRGRDIKTEAFF TGCAGTGCTAGAGATCGGGGACGGGACATAAAGACTGAAGCTTTCTTT
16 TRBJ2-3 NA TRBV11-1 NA CASSLSRGAITDTQYF TGTGCCAGCAGCTTGTCCCGGGGGGCTATCACAGATACGCAGTATTTT
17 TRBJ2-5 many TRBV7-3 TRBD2 CASSPGLAGGLGETQYF TGTGCCAGCAGCCCGGGACTAGCGGGGGGCCTGGGAGAGACCCAGTACTTC
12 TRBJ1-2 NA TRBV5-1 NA CASIGGGYGYTF TGCGCCAGCATTGGCGGGGGCTATGGCTACACCTTC